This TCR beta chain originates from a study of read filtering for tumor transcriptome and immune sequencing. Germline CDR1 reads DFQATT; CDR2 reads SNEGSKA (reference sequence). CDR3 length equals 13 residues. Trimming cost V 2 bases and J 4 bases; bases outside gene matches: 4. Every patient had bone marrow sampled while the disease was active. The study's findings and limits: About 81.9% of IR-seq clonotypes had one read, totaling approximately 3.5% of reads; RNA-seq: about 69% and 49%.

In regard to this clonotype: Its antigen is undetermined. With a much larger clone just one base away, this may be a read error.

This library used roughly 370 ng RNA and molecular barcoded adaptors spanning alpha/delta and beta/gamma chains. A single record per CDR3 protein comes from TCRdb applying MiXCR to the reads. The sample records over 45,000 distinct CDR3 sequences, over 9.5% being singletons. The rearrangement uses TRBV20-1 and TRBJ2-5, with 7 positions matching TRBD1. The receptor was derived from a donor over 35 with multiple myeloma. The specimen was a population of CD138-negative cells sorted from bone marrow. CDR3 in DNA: TGCAGTGCTAGATGGGACAGCATAGAGACCCAGTACTTC. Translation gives CSARWDSIETQYF.